Below are 7 T cell receptor beta chains sequenced from a single sample in a study of blood T cells in healthy people across ages. The second PCR ran roughly 6 to 12 cycles with a sample-barcoded 5' primer and J-beta primers. TCRdb called the 5' RACE reads again in MiXCR, with one record for every CDR3 protein. Among 1.5 million or so distinct CDR3 sequences, 42% were seen once, and the ten largest hold 7.9%. The sample comprised blood. The receptors stem from a woman aged 18-30 years in good health.

This clonotype came up a few times. The chain uses TRBV2 and TRBJ2-4; D is unresolved. Trimming removed 8 bases from V and 5 bases from J, with 7 bases in between. The CDR3 loop spans 11 amino acids. Germline V gene lookup returns CDR1 SNHLY and CDR2 FYNNEI. CDR3 amino acids: CASDSENIQYF. The CDR3 bases are TGTGCCAGCGATTCGGAAAACATTCAGTACTTC.

This clonotype has more than one count but fewer than ten. V gene TRBV7-9 combines with J gene TRBJ2-4, with D possibly being TRBD2 (6 bases). V was shortened by 8 bases and J by 6 bases, with 20 bases between the two germline ends. Germline V gene data show CDR1 as SEHNR and CDR2 as FQNEAQ (reference sequence). The CDR3 covers 15 residues. The CDR3 DNA reads TGTGCCAGCGGGGGAGGAAACACCGAAGGAAACATTCAGTACTTC. Its protein is CASGGGNTEGNIQYF.

This chain links TRBV12-3 or TRBV12-4 with TRBJ2-5; D gene unclear. V was shortened by 3 bases and J by 2 bases, with 19 bases between the two germline ends. The CDR3 has 17 residues. Here the CDR3 DNA reads TGTGCCAGCAGTTTTGGTGGGCGAGGTCTGCCACAAGAGACCCAGTACTTC. Its protein product is CASSFGGRGLPQETQYF.

This sequence joins TRBV4-2 and TRBJ1-4; the D is unclear. This CDR3 is built from 15 residues. The V and J ends lost 0 bases and 6 bases respectively, with 11 bases between them. CDR1 and CDR2 (germline): LGHNA, YNFKEQ. CDR3 amino acids: CASSQDGALHEKLFF. The CDR3 DNA reads TGTGCCAGCAGCCAAGATGGCGCCTTGCATGAAAAACTGTTTTTT.

A few counts support this clonotype. The chain carries TRBV21-1 and TRBJ2-5; the table assigns TRBD1, which was not confirmed against the DNA. TRBV21-1 is labeled a pseudogene. CDR3 size: 14 residues. The CDR3 DNA is TGTGCCAGCAGCAGTAGGCGGGGGCAAGAGACCCAGTACTTC. It is translated as CASSSRRGQETQYF.

This chain uses TRBV29-1 with TRBJ2-7, with 7 nucleotides matching TRBD1. Germline V gene lookup returns CDR1 SQVTM and CDR2 ANQGSEA. The CDR3 covers 12 residues. V lost 7 bases and J lost 2; bases outside the gene matches: 5. CDR3 sequence reads: CSANGQAYEQYF. The CDR3 DNA follows: TGCAGCGCCAACGGACAGGCCTACGAGCAGTACTTC.

This rearrangement joins TRBV5-6 to TRBJ2-4; unclear D gene. V dropped 1 base and J dropped 2 bases, with 7 bases sitting between them. CDR1 is SGHDT and CDR2 is YYEEEE in the germline V gene. CDR3 length equals 14 residues. The CDR3 DNA follows: TGTGCCAGCAGCTTGTGGCATACCAAAAACATTCAGTACTTC. It codes for CASSLWHTKNIQYF.